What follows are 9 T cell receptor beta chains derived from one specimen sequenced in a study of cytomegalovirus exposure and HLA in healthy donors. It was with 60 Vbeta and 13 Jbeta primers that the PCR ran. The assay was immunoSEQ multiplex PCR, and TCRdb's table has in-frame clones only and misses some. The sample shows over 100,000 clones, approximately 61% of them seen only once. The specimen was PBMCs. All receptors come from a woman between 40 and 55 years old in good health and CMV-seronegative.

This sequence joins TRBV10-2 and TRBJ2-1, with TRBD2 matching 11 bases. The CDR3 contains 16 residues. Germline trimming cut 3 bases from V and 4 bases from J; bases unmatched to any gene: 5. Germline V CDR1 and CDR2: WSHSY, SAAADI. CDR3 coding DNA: TGCGCCAGCAGTGAAATTAGCGGGGGGGATTACAATGAGCAGTTCTTC. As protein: CASSEISGGDYNEQFF.

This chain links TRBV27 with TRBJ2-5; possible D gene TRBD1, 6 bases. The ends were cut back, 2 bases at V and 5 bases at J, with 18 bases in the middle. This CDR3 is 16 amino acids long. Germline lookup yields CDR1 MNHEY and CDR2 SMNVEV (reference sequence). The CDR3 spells CASSLMGASRTETQYF. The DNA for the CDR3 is TGTGCCAGCAGTTTAATGGGGGCTTCCAGGACGGAGACCCAGTACTTC.

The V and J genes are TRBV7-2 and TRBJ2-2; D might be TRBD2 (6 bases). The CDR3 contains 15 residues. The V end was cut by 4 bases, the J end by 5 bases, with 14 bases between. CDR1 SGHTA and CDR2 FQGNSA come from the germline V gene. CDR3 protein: CASSSQGRGTGELFF. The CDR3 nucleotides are TGTGCCAGCAGCTCGCAGGGCCGGGGGACCGGGGAGCTGTTTTTT.

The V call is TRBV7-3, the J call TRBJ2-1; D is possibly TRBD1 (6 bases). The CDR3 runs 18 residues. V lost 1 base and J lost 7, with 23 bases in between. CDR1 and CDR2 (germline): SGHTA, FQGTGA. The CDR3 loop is CASSLRAVGAGAGNEQFF. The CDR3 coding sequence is TGTGCCAGCAGCTTAAGAGCAGTGGGGGCAGGGGCTGGGAATGAGCAGTTCTTC. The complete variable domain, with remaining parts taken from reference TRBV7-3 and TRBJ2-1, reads GAGVSQTPSNKVTEKGKYVELRCDPISGHTALYWYRQSLGQGPEFLIYFQGTGAADDSGLPNDRFFAVRPEGSVSTLKIQRTERGDSAVYLCASSLRAVGAGAGNEQFFGPGTRLTVL.

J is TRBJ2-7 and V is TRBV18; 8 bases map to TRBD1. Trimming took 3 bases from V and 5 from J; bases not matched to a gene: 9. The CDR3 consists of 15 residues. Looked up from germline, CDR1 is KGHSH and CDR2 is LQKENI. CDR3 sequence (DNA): TGTGCCAGCTCACCTAGGACAGGGAATCTCCACGAGCAGTACTTC. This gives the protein CASSPRTGNLHEQYF.

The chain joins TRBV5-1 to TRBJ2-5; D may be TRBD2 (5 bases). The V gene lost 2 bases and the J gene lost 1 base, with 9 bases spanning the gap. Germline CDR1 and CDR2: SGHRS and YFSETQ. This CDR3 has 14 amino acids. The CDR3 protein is CASSLEGTQETQYF. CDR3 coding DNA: TGCGCCAGCAGCTTAGAGGGTACCCAAGAGACCCAGTACTTC.

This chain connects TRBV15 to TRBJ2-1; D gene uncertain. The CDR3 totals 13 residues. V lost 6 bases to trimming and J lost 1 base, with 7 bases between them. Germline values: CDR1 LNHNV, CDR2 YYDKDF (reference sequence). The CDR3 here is CATSQVSYNEQFF. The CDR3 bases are TGTGCCACCAGTCAGGTTTCCTACAATGAGCAGTTCTTC.

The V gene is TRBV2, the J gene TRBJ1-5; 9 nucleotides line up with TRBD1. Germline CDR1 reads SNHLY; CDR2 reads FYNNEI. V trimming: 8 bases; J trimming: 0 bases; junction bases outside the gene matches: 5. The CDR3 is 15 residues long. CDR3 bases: TGTGCCAGCCGGACAGGGGACCATAGCAATCAGCCCCAGCATTTT. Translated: CASRTGDHSNQPQHF.

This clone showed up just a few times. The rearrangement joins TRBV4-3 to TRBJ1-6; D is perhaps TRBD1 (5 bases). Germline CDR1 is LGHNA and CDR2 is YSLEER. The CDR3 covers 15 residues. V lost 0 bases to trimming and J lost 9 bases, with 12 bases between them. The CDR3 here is CASSQEPAGISPLHF. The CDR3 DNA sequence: TGCGCCAGCAGCCAAGAGCCGGCAGGGATTTCACCCCTCCACTTT.